This T cell receptor (beta chain) was found in a study of CXCR3-negative and CXCR3-positive naive CD8 T cells. About the research overall: Collectively, the libraries yielded about 135 million TRB reads in total, at about 1.5 +/- 0.3 million per library.

Through 5' RACE with UMI labels, the TRB cDNA libraries were prepared. No DNA is given; TCRdb re-called the 5' RACE reads and lists each CDR3 protein once. This repertoire comprises about 110,000 distinct CDR3 sequences; its ten largest clones make up more than 0.3%. The CDR3 extends over 15 amino acids. CDR1 is SEHNR, CDR2 FQNEAQ, per germline (reference sequence). Notes on the study in general: Researchers report that CXCR3-positive naive cells carry more hydrophobic TRB CDR3s than CXCR3-negative naive cells. TRBV-TRBJ usage matched between naive CXCR3-negative and CXCR3-positive cells but not between memory cells. The majority of assays used fresh PBMCs, and CXCR3 expression partially decreased after cryopreservation.

About this clonotype itself: Its antigen is undetermined.

The sequenced sample was naive CXCR3+ CD8+ T cells from blood. Indicated subset: CD45RO-CCR7+CD27+CD95- naive CD8+ T cells expressing CXCR3 (TNR3+). This TCR was sampled from a human donor in good health. Some clones in this sample may be carry-over from other donors' samples. The chain links TRBV7-9 to TRBJ1-1; checking the TCRdb D call of TRBD1 is not possible without DNA. CDR3 protein: CASSSLTGVKAEAFF.